The 28 T cell receptor beta chains presented below share a single source sample, sequenced in a study of shared clonotypes between healthy human individuals (dated by TCRdb to the early 2020s). Library preparation was by the immunoSEQ multiplex PCR assay. Held by TCRdb, this immuneACCESS table contains in-frame sequences only and omits some clones. Under half of the omission traces to an unresolved V gene where checked; the cause of the rest is unknown. In this sample the table shows about half a million clones, over 70% of which occur a single time. The ten largest clones take up 9.5% to 15% of the sample. The sequencing input was PBMCs. The receptors derive from a woman aged 40 to 50 in good health. Some clones in this sample may be carry-over from other donors' samples.

CDR3 sequence: CASGLDRGEQYF. CDR3 nucleotide sequence: TGTGCTAGTGGTTTGGACAGGGGCGAGCAGTACTTC. The chain is built from TRBV12-5 and TRBJ2-7, with TRBD1 matching over 7 bases. CDR3 length equals 12 residues. With V trimmed by 1 base and J by 6 bases, 0 bases remained unmatched. CDR1 and CDR2 from the germline V gene are LGHNT and FRNRAP.

The chain has TRBV6-5 and TRBJ1-1, with D perhaps TRBD1 (5 bases). The CDR3 sequence is 15 residues long. Germline V gene data show CDR1 as MNHEY and CDR2 as SVGAGI. V was cut by 5 bases and J by 6 bases, with 19 bases left in between. The CDR3 spells CASSPPGLHGPEAFF. Written as DNA, the CDR3 is TGTGCCAGCAGTCCCCCGGGACTCCACGGCCCTGAAGCTTTCTTT.

The rearrangement joins TRBV2 to TRBJ1-4; no clear D. The germline V gene has CDR1 SNHLY and CDR2 FYNNEI. The CDR3 is 14 amino acids. V was clipped by 0 bases and J by 12 bases, with 14 bases between them. The CDR3 bases are TGTGCCAGCAGTGAAGCGTTAGGACCGCTCGAACTGTTTTTT. This sequence encodes CASSEALGPLELFF.

This chain links TRBV2 with TRBJ2-1; 9 bases fit TRBD2. CDR1 and CDR2 from the germline V gene are SNHLY and FYNNEI. The CDR3 covers 14 residues. CDR3 bases: TGTGCTACAACCTTAGCGGGAGCGTGGAATGAGCAGTTCTTC. This gives the protein CATTLAGAWNEQFF.

The chain employs TRBV28 and TRBJ2-2; 11 bases match TRBD2. Trimming took 3 bases from V and 5 from J; bases not matched to a gene: 5. The CDR3 runs to 16 residues. The germline V gene has CDR1 MDHEN and CDR2 SYDVKM. CDR3 nucleotides: TGTGCCAGCAGTTTTACTAGCGGGAGAAAAACCGGGGAGCTGTTTTTT. It yields the protein CASSFTSGRKTGELFF.

This clone was detected a few times. Other nucleotide sequences in the sample specify the same CDR3. V is TRBV18 and J is TRBJ2-7; 9 positions agree with TRBD1. This CDR3 comprises 14 residues. V was clipped by 6 bases and J by 2 bases; unmatched bases: 5. The germline CDR1 and CDR2 sequences are KGHSH and LQKENI. The CDR3 reads CASSPGTGPYEQYF. In DNA, the CDR3 is TGTGCCAGCTCCCCCGGGACAGGGCCCTACGAGCAGTACTTC.

In its sample, this clone was seen a few times. The chain links TRBV30 to TRBJ2-7; maybe TRBD1 (5 bases). V was shortened by 0 bases and J by 3 bases, with 12 bases between the two germline ends. CDR1 GTSNPN and CDR2 SVGIG come from the germline V gene (reference sequence). The CDR3 runs 14 residues. CDR3 DNA: TGTGCCTGGAGTGTATTGGCCAGGGACTACGAGCAGTACTTC. It is translated as CAWSVLARDYEQYF.

The genes are TRBV6-5 and TRBJ2-7, with a weak D call TRBD2 (5 bases). This CDR3 is built from 14 residues. Germline CDR1 reads MNHEY; CDR2 reads SVGAGI. Trimming took 2 bases from V and 3 from J, leaving 11 bases between them. The CDR3 sequence: CASSYGGSNYEQYF. CDR3 DNA: TGTGCCAGCAGTTACGGCGGGTCCAACTACGAGCAGTACTTC.

Many counts were recorded for this clone. Other DNA sequences in the sample encode the same CDR3. The chain joins TRBV19 to TRBJ1-2, with TRBD1 identical over 9 bases. With 7 bases clipped from V and 8 bases from J, the junction kept 11 bases outside the gene matches. Looked up from germline, CDR1 is LNHDA and CDR2 is SQIVND (reference sequence). This CDR3 contains 14 residues. DNA for the CDR3: TGTGCCAGTATCCCAGCCGGGACAGGGAACGGCTACACCTTC. Translating it yields CASIPAGTGNGYTF.

The chain recombines TRBV11-2 with TRBJ2-1, with 10 bases that match TRBD1. The V gene end was trimmed by 5 bases and the J gene end by 4 bases; junction bases not matched to a gene: 5. Germline CDR1 reads SGHAT; CDR2 reads FQNNGV. The CDR3 loop spans 15 amino acids. For the CDR3, the DNA is TGTGCCAGCAGCGACCGGGACAGGGGTTACAATGAGCAGTTCTTC. Amino acid sequence: CASSDRDRGYNEQFF. The whole variable domain, filled in from reference TRBV11-2 and TRBJ2-1, reads EAGVAQSPRYKIIEKRQSVAFWCNPISGHATLYWYQQILGQGPKLLIQFQNNGVVDDSQLPKDRFSAERLKGVDSTLKIQPAKLEDSAVYLCASSDRDRGYNEQFFGPGTRLTVL.

V gene TRBV10-3 combines with J gene TRBJ1-5; D gene uncertain. The length of the CDR3 is 14 residues. Germline CDR1 reads ENHRY; CDR2 reads SYGVKD. With 3 bases removed from V and 5 bases from J, the gap between germline ends came to 11 bases. For the CDR3, the DNA is TGTGCCATCAGTGATTGGGGTGGGGATCAGCCCCAGCATTTT. Translation: CAISDWGGDQPQHF.

V usage is TRBV30 and J usage is TRBJ2-3; D gene uncertain. Trimming pared 4 bases from V and 4 bases from J, leaving 6 bases between. Germline V gives CDR1 GTSNPN, CDR2 SVGIG (reference sequence). This CDR3 is 11 amino acids long. The CDR3 DNA reads as TGTGCCTGGACCGCAGCAGATACGCAGTATTTT. Protein sequence: CAWTAADTQYF.

DNA for the CDR3: TGTGCCAGCACCTCGACAGGGGAGTCCTACGAGCAGTACTTC. The encoded protein is CASTSTGESYEQYF. V gene TRBV28 combines with J gene TRBJ2-7; 8 positions match TRBD1. The CDR3 consists of 14 residues. V was pared by 7 bases and J by 1 base, with 6 bases of the junction left unmatched. Germline lookup yields CDR1 MDHEN and CDR2 SYDVKM.

The chain carries TRBV2 and TRBJ2-7; D is ambiguous. There are 12 residues in the CDR3. CDR1 and CDR2 (germline): SNHLY, FYNNEI. V lost 4 bases to trimming and J lost 4 bases, with 8 bases between them. The CDR3 spells CASSGATYEQYF. For the CDR3, the DNA is TGTGCCAGCAGTGGGGCCACTTACGAGCAGTACTTC.

This chain uses TRBV28 with TRBJ2-7; the D is unclear. Germline V lookup: CDR1 MDHEN, CDR2 SYDVKM. Trimming pared 2 bases from V and 0 bases from J, leaving 8 bases between. CDR3 length equals 14 residues. The CDR3 spells CASSLRVSSYEQYF. CDR3 coding DNA: TGTGCCAGCAGTTTAAGGGTTAGCTCCTACGAGCAGTACTTC.

This clone was detected only a few times. A read error may be the cause here, since a much bigger clone is one base away. Other DNA sequences in this sample translate to the same CDR3. The chain links TRBV7-6 to TRBJ2-5; D is unresolved. This CDR3 is built from 15 residues. Germline CDR1 is SGHVS and CDR2 is FNYEAQ. CDR3 amino acids: CASSLLSGSQETQYF. The CDR3, as DNA: TGTGCCAGCAGCTTATTGAGTGGCAGTCAAGAGACTCAGTACTTC.

This clone was observed a single time. The J gene is TRBJ2-1, the V gene TRBV19, with D hard to call. The CDR3 extends over 14 amino acids. Germline values: CDR1 LNHDA, CDR2 SQIVND (reference sequence). V dropped 2 bases and J dropped 7 bases, with 12 bases sitting between them. The CDR3 region is CASSISPNSNEQFF. CDR3 DNA sequence: TGTGCCAGTAGTATAAGCCCCAATTCTAATGAGCAGTTCTTC.

The chain has TRBV11-2 and TRBJ2-7; 7 bases align to TRBD2. Looked up from germline, CDR1 is SGHAT and CDR2 is FQNNGV. Losses at the gene ends were 1 base for V and 6 bases for J; bases not matched to a gene: 3. The CDR3 has 13 amino acids. The CDR3 DNA follows: TGTGCCAGCAGCTTAGCGGGAGGTGTCGAGCAGTACTTC. Translation: CASSLAGGVEQYF.

The rearrangement uses TRBV5-1 and TRBJ2-7; 14 nucleotides agree with TRBD2. From germline, CDR1 is SGHRS and CDR2 YFSETQ. The V and J ends lost 4 bases and 5 bases, in that order; junction bases with no gene match: 5. This CDR3 comprises 15 residues. DNA for the CDR3: TGCGCCAGCAGCGGGGGACTAGCGGGAGTGGACGAGCAGTACTTC. Translation: CASSGGLAGVDEQYF.

The chain recombines TRBV4-1 with TRBJ2-3; D possibly matches TRBD1 or TRBD2 (5 bases each). Looked up from germline, CDR1 is MGHRA and CDR2 is YSYEKL. This CDR3 comprises 16 residues. The V gene lost 0 bases and the J gene lost 2 bases, with 12 bases spanning the gap. In DNA, the CDR3 is TGCGCCAGCAGCCAAGATACGTGGGACCCCACAGATACGCAGTATTTT. Translation: CASSQDTWDPTDTQYF.

The J gene is TRBJ2-5, the V gene TRBV28, with TRBD1 identical over 7 bases. The germline CDR1 and CDR2 sequences are MDHEN and SYDVKM. J lost 5 bases, V lost 5 bases, and 14 bases had no gene match. The CDR3 extends over 16 amino acids. The CDR3 nucleotides read TGTGCCAGCAGTGGCTCGGGACAGTGGGACGGGGAGACCCAGTACTTC. It is translated as CASSGSGQWDGETQYF.

About this clone itself: It differs at one base from a far larger clone, so likely a read error. This CDR3 is also generated by other DNA sequences in the sample. The rearrangement uses TRBV5-1 and TRBJ2-7; D may be TRBD1 or TRBD2 (7 bases each). The CDR3 is 14 amino acids. V lost 3 bases and J 1 base, leaving 11 bases between the germline ends. The germline CDR1 and CDR2 sequences are SGHRS and YFSETQ. The CDR3 DNA reads TGCGCCAGCAGCTCAGCGGGACAGTCCTACGAGCAGTACTTC. It is translated as CASSSAGQSYEQYF.

Written as DNA, the CDR3 is TGTGCCAGCAGCCAAGAAGGGGCGGGAGGGCCCTCGGATGAGCAGTTCTTC. Translating it yields CASSQEGAGGPSDEQFF. The V gene is TRBV4-2, the J gene TRBJ2-1, with 9 bases that match TRBD2. This CDR3 comprises 17 residues. Germline CDR1 reads LGHNA; CDR2 reads YNFKEQ. J gave up 8 bases and V 0 bases, and 11 bases lay outside the gene matches.

The genes are TRBV27 and TRBJ2-7, with 12 bases identical to TRBD2. The V gene end was trimmed by 5 bases and the J gene end by 5 bases; junction bases not matched to a gene: 7. CDR1 is MNHEY, CDR2 SMNVEV, per germline (reference sequence). This CDR3 has 15 amino acids. CDR3: CASSPTTSGSDEQYF. CDR3 bases: TGTGCCAGCAGTCCTACGACTAGCGGGAGCGACGAGCAGTACTTC.

This clone was picked up one time. The chain combines TRBV5-1 with TRBJ2-2, with TRBD2 matching 8 bases. J gave up 6 bases and V 4 bases, and 11 bases lay outside the gene matches. Germline V gene data show CDR1 as SGHRS and CDR2 as YFSETQ. There are 16 residues in the CDR3. CDR3 coding DNA: TGCGCCAGCAGCGCGTTCTCCGGGAGGGCCTCCGGGGAGCTGTTTTTT. Its protein is CASSAFSGRASGELFF.

The V gene is TRBV5-6, the J gene TRBJ2-7, with TRBD1 matching over 11 bases. With V trimmed by 4 bases and J by 6 bases, 6 bases remained unmatched. The CDR3 has 14 residues. Germline V gives CDR1 SGHDT, CDR2 YYEEEE. The CDR3 bases are TGTGCCAGCAGCAAAACCGGGACAGGGGGCGAGCAGTACTTC. This gives the protein CASSKTGTGGEQYF.

The rearrangement joins TRBV4-2 to TRBJ2-2; TRBD1 matches at 8 bases. The CDR3 totals 18 residues. Germline CDR1 reads LGHNA; CDR2 reads YNFKEQ. J was trimmed by 1 base and V by 1 base; bases with no gene match: 8. The CDR3 loop is CASSQVIGGTGNTGELFF. Written as DNA, the CDR3 is TGTGCCAGCAGCCAAGTAATAGGGGGGACAGGGAACACCGGGGAGCTGTTTTTT.

This chain links TRBV5-4 with TRBJ1-4, with a possible D match to TRBD1 (5 bases). V lost 5 bases and J 3 bases, leaving 14 bases between the germline ends. The CDR3 spans 15 residues. CDR1 is SGHNT and CDR2 is YYREEE in the germline V gene (reference sequence). CDR3 loop: CASSPTAGANEKLFF. In nucleotides, the CDR3 is TGTGCCAGCAGTCCCACAGCGGGGGCTAATGAAAAACTGTTTTTT. The full variable domain, its missing parts supplied by reference TRBV5-4 and TRBJ1-4, is ETGVTQSPTHLIKTRGQQVTLRCSSQSGHNTVSWYQQALGQGPQFIFQYYREEENGRGNFPPRFSGLQFPNYSSELNVNALELDDSALYLCASSPTAGANEKLFFGSGTQLSVL.